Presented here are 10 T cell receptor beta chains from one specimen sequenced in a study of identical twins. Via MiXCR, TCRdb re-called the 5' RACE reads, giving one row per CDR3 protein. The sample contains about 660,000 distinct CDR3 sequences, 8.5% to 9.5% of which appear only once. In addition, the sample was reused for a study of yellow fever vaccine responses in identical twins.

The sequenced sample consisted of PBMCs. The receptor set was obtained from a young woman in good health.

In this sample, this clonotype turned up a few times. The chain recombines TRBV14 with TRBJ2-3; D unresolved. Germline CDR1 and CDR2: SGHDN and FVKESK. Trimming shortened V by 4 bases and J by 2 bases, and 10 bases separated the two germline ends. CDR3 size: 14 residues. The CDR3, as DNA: TGTGCCAGCAGCCTTTTTCGGTTCACAGATACGCAGTATTTT. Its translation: CASSLFRFTDTQYF.

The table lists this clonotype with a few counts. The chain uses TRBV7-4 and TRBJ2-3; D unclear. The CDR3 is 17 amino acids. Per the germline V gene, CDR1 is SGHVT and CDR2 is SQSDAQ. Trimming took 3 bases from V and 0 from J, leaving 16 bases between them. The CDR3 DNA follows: TGTGCCAGCAGCTTTCCCCCTTACGCGATCAGCACAGATACGCAGTATTTT. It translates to CASSFPPYAISTDTQYF. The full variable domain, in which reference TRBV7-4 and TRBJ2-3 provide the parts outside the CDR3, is GAGVSQSPRYKVAKRGRDVALRCDSISGHVTLYWYRQTLGQGSEVLTYSQSDAQRDKSGRPSGRFSAERPERSVSTLKIQRTEQGDSAVYLCASSFPPYAISTDTQYFGPGTRLTVL.

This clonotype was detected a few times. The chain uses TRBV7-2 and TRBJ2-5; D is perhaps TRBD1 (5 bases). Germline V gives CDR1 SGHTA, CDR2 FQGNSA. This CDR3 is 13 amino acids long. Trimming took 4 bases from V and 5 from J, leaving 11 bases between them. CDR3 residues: CASSSRVGETQYF. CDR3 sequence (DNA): TGTGCCAGCAGCTCCAGGGTTGGGGAGACCCAGTACTTC.

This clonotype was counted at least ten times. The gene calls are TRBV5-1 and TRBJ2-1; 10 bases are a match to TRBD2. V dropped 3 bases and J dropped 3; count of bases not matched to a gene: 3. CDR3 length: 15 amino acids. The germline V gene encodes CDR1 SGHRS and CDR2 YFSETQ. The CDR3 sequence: CASSSSGSGYNEQFF. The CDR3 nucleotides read TGCGCCAGCAGCTCTAGCGGGAGCGGCTACAATGAGCAGTTCTTC.

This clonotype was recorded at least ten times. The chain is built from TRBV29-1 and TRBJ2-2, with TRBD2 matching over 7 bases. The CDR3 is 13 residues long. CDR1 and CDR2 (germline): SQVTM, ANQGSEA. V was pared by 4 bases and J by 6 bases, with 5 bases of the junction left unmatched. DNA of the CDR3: TGCAGCGTTGTGCGGGAGTTGTCCGGGGAGCTGTTTTTT. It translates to CSVVRELSGELFF.

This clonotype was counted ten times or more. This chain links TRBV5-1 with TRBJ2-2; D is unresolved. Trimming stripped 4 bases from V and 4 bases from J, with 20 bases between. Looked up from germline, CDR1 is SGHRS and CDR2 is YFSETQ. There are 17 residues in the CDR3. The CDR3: CASSADSVLLSTGELFF. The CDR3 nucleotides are TGCGCCAGCAGCGCTGATTCGGTTCTACTAAGCACCGGGGAGCTGTTTTTT.

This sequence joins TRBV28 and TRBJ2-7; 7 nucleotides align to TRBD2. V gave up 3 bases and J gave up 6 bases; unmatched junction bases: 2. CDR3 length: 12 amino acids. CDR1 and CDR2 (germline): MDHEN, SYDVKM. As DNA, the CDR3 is TGTGCCAGCAGTTTTTTAGCGGGCGAGCAGTACTTC. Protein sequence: CASSFLAGEQYF.

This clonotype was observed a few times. For the CDR3, the DNA is TGCGCCAGCAGCTTGGAGGGAGCCTATAATTCACCCCTCCACTTT. Amino acid sequence: CASSLEGAYNSPLHF. The V gene is TRBV5-1, the J gene TRBJ1-6, with D unclear. Germline CDR1 SGHRS, CDR2 YFSETQ. The length of the CDR3 is 15 residues. V was shortened by 0 bases and J by 2 bases, with 6 bases between the two germline ends.

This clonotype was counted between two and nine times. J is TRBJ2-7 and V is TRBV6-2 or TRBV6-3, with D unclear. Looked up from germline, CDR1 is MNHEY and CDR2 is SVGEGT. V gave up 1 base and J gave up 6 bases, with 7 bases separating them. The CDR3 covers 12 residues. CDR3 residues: CASSYFHLEQYF. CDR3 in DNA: TGTGCCAGCAGTTACTTTCACCTCGAGCAGTACTTC.

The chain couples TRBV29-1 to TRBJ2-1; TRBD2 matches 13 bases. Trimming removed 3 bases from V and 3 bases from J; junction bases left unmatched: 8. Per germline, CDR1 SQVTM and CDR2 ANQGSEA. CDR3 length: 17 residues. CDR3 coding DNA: TGCAGCGTTGAGGATCCGGGACTAGCGGGATGCTACAATGAGCAGTTCTTC. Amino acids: CSVEDPGLAGCYNEQFF.